Below, 29 T cell receptor beta chains from the same sample are listed, as sequenced in a study of blood T cells in healthy people across ages. A second roughly 6 to 12 cycle PCR used barcoded and J-beta primers. Each CDR3 protein gets one entry after TCRdb re-called the 5' RACE reads with MiXCR. The repertoire holds roughly 1,500,000 distinct CDR3 sequences, with about 40% as singletons. Sequencing was done on a sample of blood. The receptor set was obtained from a woman aged 18-29 years in good health.

This clonotype has just a few counts. This sequence joins TRBV7-9 and TRBJ1-2; D is unresolved. The CDR3 contains 14 residues. Trimming removed 0 bases from V and 6 bases from J, with 11 bases in between. The germline gives CDR1 SEHNR, CDR2 FQNEAQ (reference sequence). CDR3 sequence: CASSLAAVSDGYTF. The DNA for the CDR3 is TGTGCCAGCAGCTTAGCCGCCGTCTCGGATGGCTACACCTTC.

This clonotype was observed once. The chain joins TRBV18 to TRBJ1-6; 12 bases line up with TRBD1. Germline values: CDR1 KGHSH, CDR2 LQKENI. Trimming cost V 4 bases and J 3 bases; bases outside gene matches: 1. The CDR3 length is 16 residues. CDR3 amino acids: CASSRDRGLYNSPLHF. The DNA of the CDR3 is TGTGCCAGCTCACGGGACAGGGGGCTCTATAATTCACCCCTCCACTTT.

The CDR3 is CASSFGASSGEQYF. The CDR3 region has the DNA TGTGCCAGCAGTTTCGGGGCTTCCTCGGGGGAGCAGTACTTC. The rearrangement links TRBV27 to TRBJ2-5; tentatively, D is TRBD2 (6 bases). CDR1 MNHEY and CDR2 SMNVEV come from the germline V gene (reference sequence). This CDR3 has 14 residues. V lost 3 bases to trimming and J lost 11 bases, with 19 bases between them.

The chain joins TRBV18 to TRBJ2-1; TRBD1 matches 8 bases. Trimming at V came to 3 bases and at J to 5 bases, leaving 6 bases not matched to a gene. From germline, CDR1 is KGHSH and CDR2 LQKENI. This CDR3 contains 15 residues. CDR3 loop: CASSPGGQGHNEQFF. In nucleotides, the CDR3 is TGTGCCAGCTCACCGGGAGGACAGGGACACAATGAGCAGTTCTTC.

The chain links TRBV7-7 to TRBJ2-7; unclear D gene. The J call may not be correct, given that the DNA end is closer to TRBJ2-5. The germline gives CDR1 SSHAT, CDR2 FNYEAQ (reference sequence). CDR3 length: 15 amino acids. The CDR3 protein is CASSPESAKGETQYF. The CDR3 DNA sequence: TGTGCCAGCAGCCCCGAGAGCGCGAAAGGAGAGACCCAGTACTTC.

This clonotype has only a few counts. The rearrangement joins TRBV28 to TRBJ2-3; 10 bases align to TRBD2. V was clipped by 5 bases and J by 5 bases; unmatched bases: 4. This CDR3 has 14 amino acids. Germline assignment: CDR1 MDHEN and CDR2 SYDVKM. For the CDR3, the DNA is TGTGCCAGCAGTAGCGGGGGGGCTAGAGATACGCAGTATTTT. Amino acids: CASSSGGARDTQYF.

The gene calls are TRBV6-5 and TRBJ2-6; no definite D call. V gave up 2 bases and J gave up 0 bases, with 2 bases separating them. Germline V lookup: CDR1 MNHEY, CDR2 SVGAGI. This CDR3 has 14 amino acids. The CDR3, as DNA: TGTGCCAGCAGTTACGGCTCTGGGGCCAACGTCCTGACTTTC. This encodes CASSYGSGANVLTF.

A word on this clonotype: This may come from a read error, since a much larger clone is one base off. The chain couples TRBV7-2 to TRBJ1-2, with TRBD1 matching 7 bases. V was clipped by 5 bases and J by 4 bases; unmatched bases: 7. This CDR3 spans 14 amino acids. CDR1 and CDR2 from the germline V gene are SGHTA and FQGNSA. DNA for the CDR3: TGTGCCAGCAGCCCGGACAGGAGGGGCTATGGCTACACCTTC. Protein sequence: CASSPDRRGYGYTF.

V usage is TRBV3-1 and J usage is TRBJ2-6; D ambiguous. From germline, CDR1 is LGHDT and CDR2 YNNKEL (reference sequence). Trimming cost V 0 bases and J 0 bases, with 21 bases left between them. There are 21 residues in the CDR3. CDR3 loop: CASSQESLLGRFRSGANVLTF. In nucleotides, the CDR3 is TGTGCCAGCAGCCAAGAATCCCTCCTAGGGCGGTTCCGCTCTGGGGCCAACGTCCTGACTTTC.

The chain couples TRBV20-1 to TRBJ1-6, with a weak D call TRBD1 (6 bases). The CDR3 has 19 amino acids. CDR1 DFQATT and CDR2 SNEGSKA come from the germline V gene (reference sequence). Trimming stripped 1 base from V and 0 bases from J, with 19 bases between. DNA for the CDR3: TGCAGTGCTAGAGCCGAGATGACAGGCAAAAGCTCCTATAATTCACCCCTCCACTTT. Translating it yields CSARAEMTGKSSYNSPLHF.

J is TRBJ2-3 and V is TRBV2, with D possibly being TRBD2 (5 bases). Trimming took 7 bases from V and 4 from J, leaving 15 bases between them. The CDR3 sequence is 14 residues long. The germline gives CDR1 SNHLY, CDR2 FYNNEI. The CDR3 nucleotides are TGTGCCAGCACCGAGGTTCGGCGGGCAGATACGCAGTATTTT. As protein: CASTEVRRADTQYF.

This clonotype was detected many times. The chain carries TRBV5-1 and TRBJ2-3; 11 positions agree with TRBD2. The CDR3 is 16 amino acids. The germline CDR1 and CDR2 sequences are SGHRS and YFSETQ. Trimming took 5 bases from V and 0 from J; bases not matched to a gene: 5. The CDR3 sequence: CASRTTSGVSTDTQYF. The CDR3 nucleotides read TGCGCCAGCAGAACGACTAGCGGGGTTAGCACAGATACGCAGTATTTT.

As regards this clonotype: Germline and junction disagree at one end, which may indicate a read error. The chain joins TRBV11-2 to TRBJ2-3; D gene ambiguous. Germline CDR1 reads SGHAT; CDR2 reads FQNNGV. This CDR3 is 14 amino acids long. CDR3 nucleotides: TGTGCCAACAGCTTAGGAGTGGCGTCAGATACGCAGTATTTT. Its translation is CANSLGVASDTQYF.

V is TRBV10-1 and J is TRBJ2-3; 7 nucleotides match TRBD2. V was clipped by 6 bases and J by 5 bases; unmatched bases: 8. This CDR3 has 14 amino acids. CDR1 and CDR2 from the germline V gene are WNHNN and SYGVQD (reference sequence). The CDR3 nucleotides are TGCGCCAGCAGCTCCGAGCGGGGAGTAGATACGCAGTATTTT. Protein: CASSSERGVDTQYF.

CDR3 loop: CATTPSGGAHYGYTF. The CDR3 DNA reads TGTGCCACAACCCCTTCGGGAGGGGCCCACTATGGCTACACCTTC. The chain has TRBV3-1 and TRBJ1-2; D is possibly TRBD1 (5 bases). Trimming cost V 10 bases and J 3 bases, with 21 bases left between them. The CDR3 runs 15 residues. The germline gives CDR1 LGHDT, CDR2 YNNKEL (reference sequence). The whole variable domain, remainder taken from reference TRBV3-1 and TRBJ1-2, is DTAVSQTPKYLVTQMGNDKSIKCEQNLGHDTMYWYKQDSKKFLKIMFSYNNKELIINETVPNRFSPKSPDKAHLNLHINSLELGDSAVYFCATTPSGGAHYGYTFGSGTRLTVV.

This clonotype turned up a few times. V and J are TRBV5-1 and TRBJ1-2; 10 nucleotides align to TRBD1. The length of the CDR3 is 16 residues. Trimming at V came to 3 bases and at J to 3 bases, leaving 8 bases not matched to a gene. Germline CDR1 SGHRS, CDR2 YFSETQ. The CDR3 DNA reads TGCGCCAGCAGCTGGGACAGGGGCGGTATTGACTATGGCTACACCTTC. Protein sequence: CASSWDRGGIDYGYTF.

This chain uses TRBV6-1 with TRBJ2-1, with D possibly being TRBD1 or TRBD2 (5 bases each). Deletions cut 4 bases from V and 1 base from J, with 17 bases between. Germline CDR1 MNHNS, CDR2 SASEGT. The CDR3 has 17 amino acids. The CDR3 loop is CASSGPSGASSYNEQFF. The CDR3 coding sequence is TGTGCCAGCAGTGGTCCCTCCGGGGCCTCTTCCTACAATGAGCAGTTCTTC.

This clonotype was observed once. The gene calls are TRBV6-4 and TRBJ2-3; D not resolved. CDR3 length: 15 amino acids. Germline assignment: CDR1 MRHNA and CDR2 SNTAGT. V was trimmed by 6 bases and J by 2 bases, leaving 15 bases between them. The CDR3 region has the DNA TGTGCCAGCAGAGAAAATGGCTTTCACACAGATACGCAGTATTTT. It yields the protein CASRENGFHTDTQYF.

This clonotype was observed a handful of times. This chain connects TRBV12-3 or TRBV12-4 to TRBJ2-1, with D possibly TRBD1 on 6 matching bases. The end of the DNA aligns better with TRBJ2-7, so the J call may be wrong. The CDR3 runs to 15 residues. CDR3 residues: CASRGRGGWDNEQYF. The CDR3 DNA reads as TGTGCCAGCAGGGGTCGTGGGGGCTGGGACAATGAGCAGTACTTC.

This sequence joins TRBV5-1 and TRBJ2-1; 10 nucleotides agree with TRBD2. V was pared by 4 bases and J by 10 bases, with 11 bases of the junction left unmatched. CDR1 SGHRS and CDR2 YFSETQ come from the germline V gene. This CDR3 is built from 15 residues. As DNA, the CDR3 is TGCGCCAGCAGCGGCCTTAGCGGGGGGATCTACGAGCAGTTCTTC. This encodes CASSGLSGGIYEQFF.

The gene calls are TRBV14 and TRBJ2-7; TRBD2 aligns across 13 bases. CDR3 length equals 16 residues. Germline V gene sequence: CDR1 SGHDN, CDR2 FVKESK. V lost 4 bases to trimming and J lost 5 bases; unmatched junction nucleotides: 8. The CDR3 reads CASSLGLAGVLDEQYF. CDR3 bases: TGTGCCAGCAGCCTTGGACTAGCGGGAGTTTTAGACGAGCAGTACTTC.

This chain uses TRBV30 with TRBJ2-1, with 9 positions matching TRBD2. The CDR3 sequence is 17 residues long. J lost 9 bases, V lost 0 bases, and 15 bases had no gene match. The V gene's germline CDR1 is GTSNPN and CDR2 SVGIG (reference sequence). Written as DNA, the CDR3 is TGTGCCTGGAGTGTAGATTTTTTCCGGCGGGAGGGCCGTGAGCAGTTCTTC. Translating it yields CAWSVDFFRREGREQFF.

V and J are TRBV6-1 and TRBJ2-3; D perhaps matches TRBD1 (6 bases). V was cut by 2 bases and J by 1 base, with 16 bases left in between. Germline CDR1 is MNHNS and CDR2 is SASEGT. The CDR3 consists of 17 residues. The chain's CDR3 is CASSERSLGARTDTQYF. CDR3 nucleotides: TGTGCCAGCAGTGAAAGGTCGCTGGGGGCACGCACAGATACGCAGTATTTT.

Details on this clonotype: This may be a read error, as it is one base from a much larger clone. The chain joins TRBV5-1 to TRBJ2-5, with a tentative D call TRBD2 (5 bases). The J call may be in error: the DNA end matches TRBJ2-7 better. This CDR3 comprises 14 residues. Per the germline V gene, CDR1 is SGHRS and CDR2 is YFSETQ. CDR3 coding DNA: TGCGCCAGCAGCCCGGGGATCCAGTCCTGCGAGCAGTACTTC. It codes for CASSPGIQSCEQYF.

The chain carries TRBV6-8 and TRBJ2-3, with 13 bases lining up with TRBD2. CDR1 MNHGY and CDR2 SAAAGT come from the germline V gene. The CDR3 totals 18 residues. V was pared by 5 bases and J by 2 bases, with 10 bases of the junction left unmatched. CDR3 loop: CASSSGTSGIPITDTQYF. CDR3 nucleotide sequence: TGTGCCAGCAGTAGCGGGACTAGCGGGATCCCTATCACAGATACGCAGTATTTT.

The rearrangement links TRBV12-3 or TRBV12-4 to TRBJ2-7; D unresolved. The CDR3 loop spans 15 amino acids. Trimming removed 5 bases at V and 7 bases at J, with 21 bases between. CDR3 DNA: TGTGCCAGCAGTCCCCCAGTGAGCTCCTACAATGAGCAGTACTTC. It yields the protein CASSPPVSSYNEQYF.

This clonotype was seen a single time. This chain connects TRBV7-9 to TRBJ1-2; D perhaps matches TRBD1 (6 bases). Between the trimmed V and J ends, which lost 7 bases and 4 bases, there was a span of 22 bases. Germline CDR1 is SEHNR and CDR2 is FQNEAQ (reference sequence). The CDR3 extends over 16 amino acids. For the CDR3, the DNA is TGTGCCAGCATTCGTCTTCCTCCAGGGGAAGTCTATGGCTACACCTTC. Residues: CASIRLPPGEVYGYTF.

This chain connects TRBV25-1 to TRBJ1-1; 12 nucleotides match TRBD1. This CDR3 comprises 15 residues. Germline V gene sequence: CDR1 MGHDK, CDR2 SYGVNS. Trimming at V came to 4 bases and at J to 1 base, leaving 1 base not matched to a gene. The CDR3 coding sequence is TGTGCCAGCAGTGCGGGACAGGGGGCGAACACTGAAGCTTTCTTT. The encoded protein is CASSAGQGANTEAFF.

This clonotype was seen many times. The chain combines TRBV29-1 with TRBJ2-3; 9 nucleotides align to TRBD1. Germline CDR1 reads SQVTM; CDR2 reads ANQGSEA. With 4 bases clipped from V and 2 bases from J, the junction kept 4 bases outside the gene matches. This CDR3 spans 14 amino acids. The CDR3 region has the DNA TGCAGCGTTGCGGGGACAGGGCTCACAGATACGCAGTATTTT. It is translated as CSVAGTGLTDTQYF.